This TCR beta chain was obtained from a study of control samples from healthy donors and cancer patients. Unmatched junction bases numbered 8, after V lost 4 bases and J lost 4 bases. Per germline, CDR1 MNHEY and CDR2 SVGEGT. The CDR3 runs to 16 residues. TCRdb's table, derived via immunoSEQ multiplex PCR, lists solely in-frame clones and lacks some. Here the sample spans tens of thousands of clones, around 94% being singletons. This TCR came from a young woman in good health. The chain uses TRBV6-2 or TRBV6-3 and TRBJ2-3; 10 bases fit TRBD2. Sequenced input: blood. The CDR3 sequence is CASSFEAGGGADTQYF. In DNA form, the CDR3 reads TGTGCCAGCAGTTTCGAAGCGGGAGGGGGGGCAGATACGCAGTATTTT.